The following is a T cell receptor (beta chain) sequence with its context. Antigen specificity is unknown. The CDR3 extends over 12 amino acids. Trimming removed 8 bases from V and 10 bases from J; junction bases left unmatched: 5. Germline CDR1 MNHEY, CDR2 SMNVEV (reference sequence). This entry comes from a study of OX40 agonist ivuxolimab in advanced cancers. Background on the study: Across the patients, intravenous ivuxolimab was delivered every 2 weeks at 0.01 to 10 mg/kg. The dose-escalation cohort had hepatocellular carcinoma, melanoma, renal cell or head and neck cancer. Patients with prior anti-PD-1, anti-PD-L1 or anti-CTLA-4 therapy were eligible; 40% had some. Overall study results and limits: CD4+ T cells averaged fewer expanded clones than CD8+ T cells.

Repertoires were generated with immunoSEQ multiplex PCR, while TCRdb's copy carries only in-frame clones and drops some. Here the sample spans fewer than 70,000 clones, roughly nine tenths being singletons. The sample in question was CD4+ or CD8+ T cells sorted from blood, obtained in a trial of the OX40 agonist ivuxolimab. The chain uses TRBV27 and TRBJ1-6, with TRBD1 matching 7 bases. This TCR was recovered from an adult with an advanced solid tumor such as melanoma, head and neck, liver or kidney cancer. The CDR3 here is CASRQGLSPLHF. The CDR3 bases are TGTGCCAGCCGACAGGGTTTGTCACCCCTCCACTTT.